This T cell receptor (beta chain) was captured by sequencing in a study of blood T cell repertoires in COVID-19. Source study methods: Amplification with reference gene primers provided the estimates of nucleated cell counts. Clones were read by immunoSEQ multiplex PCR, and TCRdb kept only the in-frame ones, dropping some. V and J calls and clone size are those listed in that table; D and trimming were worked out from the DNA. The data contain hundreds of thousands of clones, about 87% of them singletons. The V gene's germline CDR1 is KGHSH and CDR2 LQKENI. With V trimmed by 1 base and J by 1 base, 2 bases remained unmatched. CDR3 length equals 16 residues.

The chain couples TRBV18 to TRBJ1-4; 8 bases align to TRBD1. This TCR derives from a human donor in a cohort sampled during active COVID-19. Sequencing used peripheral blood. The DNA of the CDR3 is TGTGCCAGCTCACCACTTGGGACAGGAACTAATGAAAAACTGTTTTTT. It is translated as CASSPLGTGTNEKLFF. Drawing the rest from reference TRBV18 and TRBJ1-4, the complete variable domain is NAGVMQNPRHLVRRRGQEARLRCSPMKGHSHVYWYRQLPEEGLKFMVYLQKENIIDESGMPKERFSAEFPKEGPSILRIQQVVRGDSAAYFCASSPLGTGTNEKLFFGSGTQLSVL.